This is a list of T cell receptor beta chains from one sample in a study of blood T cell dynamics during melanoma immunotherapy. TCRdb keeps only in-frame clones here, not all; method: immunoSEQ multiplex PCR. This sample has roughly 2,000 clones, with about 94% found just once. The sequencing used effector memory CD8+ T cells from blood, collected from a patient treated with checkpoint blockade. These receptors originate from a human donor with melanoma. CDR3s include the opening cysteine and the closing phenylalanine or tryptophan. Each record gives: CDR3 length, V gene, J gene, D gene, CDR3 protein, CDR3 DNA. The D gene is left open where the match is weak.

14	TRBV25-1	TRBJ2-3	.	CASSEFGLSYTQYF	TGTGCCAGCAGTGAATTCGGACTATCGTATACGCAGTATTTT
13	TRBV27	TRBJ2-7	TRBD2	CASSLTSGYEQYF	TGTGCCAGCAGTTTGACTAGCGGCTACGAGCAGTACTTC
16	TRBV7-9	TRBJ1-2	TRBD1	CASSLTGKGTSQGYTF	TGTGCCAGCAGCCTGACAGGGAAGGGGACTTCGCAAGGCTACACCTTC
13	TRBV30	TRBJ2-7	.	CACTPGTFYEQYF	TGTGCCTGCACCCCCGGGACCTTCTACGAGCAGTACTTC
14	TRBV19	TRBJ2-2	.	CASDRQGLSGELFF	TGTGCCAGTGACCGACAGGGACTGTCCGGGGAGCTGTTTTTT
16	TRBV27	TRBJ2-1	TRBD1	CASKLSWDSFYNEQFF	TGTGCCAGCAAACTTAGCTGGGACAGCTTCTACAATGAGCAGTTCTTC
16	TRBV27	TRBJ2-7	.	CASSLSAGPDSYEQYF	TGTGCCAGCAGTTTATCCGCGGGTCCAGACTCCTACGAGCAGTACTTC
15	TRBV11-3	TRBJ2-7	.	CASSLDHMGPYEQYF	TGTGCCAGCAGCTTAGATCATATGGGGCCCTACGAGCAGTACTTC
15	TRBV28	TRBJ2-3	.	CASSWGTLGADTQYF	TGTGCCAGCAGTTGGGGGACTTTGGGGGCAGATACGCAGTATTTT
15	TRBV6-5	TRBJ2-1	.	CASSYGGYGDNEQFF	TGTGCCAGCAGTTACGGTGGGTACGGAGACAATGAGCAGTTCTTC
17	TRBV5-6	TRBJ2-7	.	CASSLAGRGGFVYEQYF	TGTGCCAGCAGCTTGGCGGGGCGTGGGGGGTTCGTGTACGAGCAGTACTTC
12	TRBV7-2	TRBJ2-7	.	CASSPQVREQYF	TGTGCCAGCAGCCCACAGGTCCGCGAGCAGTACTTC
15	TRBV4-1	TRBJ1-1	.	CASSQTGVGNTEAFF	TGCGCCAGCAGCCAGACGGGGGTTGGGAACACTGAAGCTTTCTTT
15	TRBV2	TRBJ2-7	.	CASSEALRTNYEQYF	TGTGCCAGCAGTGAAGCGCTTAGGACAAACTACGAGCAGTACTTC
17	TRBV19	TRBJ2-3	TRBD2	CASSKRLAGGPEDTQYF	TGTGCCAGTAGTAAACGACTAGCGGGAGGGCCAGAAGATACGCAGTATTTT
15	TRBV27	TRBJ2-1	.	CASSSNNGQHNEQFF	TGTGCCAGCAGTTCCAACAACGGACAGCACAATGAGCAGTTCTTC